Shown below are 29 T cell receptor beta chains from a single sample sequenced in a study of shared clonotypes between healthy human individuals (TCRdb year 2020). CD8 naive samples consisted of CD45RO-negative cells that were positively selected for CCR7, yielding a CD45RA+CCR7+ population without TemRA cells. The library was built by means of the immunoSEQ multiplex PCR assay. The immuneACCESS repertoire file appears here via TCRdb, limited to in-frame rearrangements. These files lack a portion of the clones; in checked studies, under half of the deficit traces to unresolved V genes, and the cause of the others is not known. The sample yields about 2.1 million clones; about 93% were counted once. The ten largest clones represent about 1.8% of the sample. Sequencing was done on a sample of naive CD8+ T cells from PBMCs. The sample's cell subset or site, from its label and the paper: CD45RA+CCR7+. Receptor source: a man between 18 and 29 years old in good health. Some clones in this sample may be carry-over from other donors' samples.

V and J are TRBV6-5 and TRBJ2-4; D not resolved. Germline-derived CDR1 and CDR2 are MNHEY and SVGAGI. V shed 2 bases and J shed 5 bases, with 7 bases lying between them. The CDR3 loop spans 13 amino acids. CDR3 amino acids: CASSYGQENIQYF. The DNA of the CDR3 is TGTGCCAGCAGTTACGGGCAGGAAAACATTCAGTACTTC.

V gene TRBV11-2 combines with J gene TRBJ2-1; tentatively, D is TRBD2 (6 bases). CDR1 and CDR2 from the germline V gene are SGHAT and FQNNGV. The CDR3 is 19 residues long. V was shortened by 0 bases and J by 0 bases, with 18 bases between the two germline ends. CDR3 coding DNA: TGTGCCAGCAGCTTAGATGGTAGATATAGCGGAAGCTCCTACAATGAGCAGTTCTTC. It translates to CASSLDGRYSGSSYNEQFF.

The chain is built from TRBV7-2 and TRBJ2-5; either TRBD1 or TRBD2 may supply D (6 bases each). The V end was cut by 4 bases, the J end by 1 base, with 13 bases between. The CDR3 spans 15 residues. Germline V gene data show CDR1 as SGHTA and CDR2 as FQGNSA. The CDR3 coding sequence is TGTGCCAGCAGCTCCAGGACGGGGGCCCAAGAGACCCAGTACTTC. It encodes CASSSRTGAQETQYF.

The CDR3 spells CASSIDARGNGYYEQYF. The CDR3 coding sequence is TGTGCCAGTAGTATAGACGCCAGGGGGAACGGATACTACGAGCAGTACTTC. This chain links TRBV19 with TRBJ2-7, with 7 bases aligning to TRBD1. This CDR3 has 17 amino acids. J lost 3 bases, V lost 0 bases, and 11 bases had no gene match. Germline-derived CDR1 and CDR2 are LNHDA and SQIVND (reference sequence).

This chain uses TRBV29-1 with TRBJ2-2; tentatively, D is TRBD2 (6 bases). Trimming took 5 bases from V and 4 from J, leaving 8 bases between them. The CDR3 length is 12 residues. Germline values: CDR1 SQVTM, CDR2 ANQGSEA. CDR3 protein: CSVLASTGELFF. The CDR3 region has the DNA TGCAGCGTTCTAGCGTCCACCGGGGAGCTGTTTTTT.

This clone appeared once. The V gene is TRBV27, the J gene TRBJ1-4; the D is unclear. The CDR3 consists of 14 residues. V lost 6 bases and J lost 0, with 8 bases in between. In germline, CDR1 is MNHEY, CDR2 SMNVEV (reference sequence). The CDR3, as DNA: TGTGCCAGCAGAGACACAGCAACTAATGAAAAACTGTTTTTT. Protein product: CASRDTATNEKLFF.

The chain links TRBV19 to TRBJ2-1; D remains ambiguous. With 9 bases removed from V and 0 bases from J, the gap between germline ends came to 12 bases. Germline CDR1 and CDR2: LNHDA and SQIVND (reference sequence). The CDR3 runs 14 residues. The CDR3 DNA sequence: TGTGCCAGCACTCGAGAACCCTCCTACAATGAGCAGTTCTTC. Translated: CASTREPSYNEQFF.

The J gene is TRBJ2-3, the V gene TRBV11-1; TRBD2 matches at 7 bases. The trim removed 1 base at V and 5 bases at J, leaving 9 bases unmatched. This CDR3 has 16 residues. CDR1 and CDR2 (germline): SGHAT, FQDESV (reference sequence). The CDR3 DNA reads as TGTGCCAGCAGCTTAGAAAGTCGGCGGGAGATAGATACGCAGTATTTT. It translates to CASSLESRREIDTQYF.

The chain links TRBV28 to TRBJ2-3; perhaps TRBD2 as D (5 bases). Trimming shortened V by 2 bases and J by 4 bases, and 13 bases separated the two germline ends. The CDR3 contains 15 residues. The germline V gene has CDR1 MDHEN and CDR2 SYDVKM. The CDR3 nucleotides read TGTGCCAGCAGTTTAAGAGGGTTGGAGGCAGATACGCAGTATTTT. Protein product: CASSLRGLEADTQYF.

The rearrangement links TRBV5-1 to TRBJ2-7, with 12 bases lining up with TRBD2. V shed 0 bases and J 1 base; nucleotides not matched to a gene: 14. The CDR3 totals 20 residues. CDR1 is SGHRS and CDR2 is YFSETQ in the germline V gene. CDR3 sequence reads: CASSLGLAVLAGGPSYEQYF. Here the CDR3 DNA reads TGCGCCAGCAGCTTGGGTCTGGCGGTCCTAGCGGGAGGGCCTTCCTACGAGCAGTACTTC.

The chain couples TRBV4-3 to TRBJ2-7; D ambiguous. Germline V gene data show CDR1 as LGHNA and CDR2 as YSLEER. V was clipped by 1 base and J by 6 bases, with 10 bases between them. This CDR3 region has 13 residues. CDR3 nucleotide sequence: TGCGCCAGCAGCCAAGGGACCTTTAGCGAGCAGTACTTC. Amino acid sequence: CASSQGTFSEQYF.

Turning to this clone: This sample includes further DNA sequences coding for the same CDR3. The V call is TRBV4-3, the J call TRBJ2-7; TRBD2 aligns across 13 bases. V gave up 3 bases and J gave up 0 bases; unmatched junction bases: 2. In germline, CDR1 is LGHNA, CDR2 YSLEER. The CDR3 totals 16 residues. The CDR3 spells CASSQGLAGSSYEQYF. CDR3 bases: TGCGCCAGCAGCCAGGGACTAGCGGGAAGCTCCTACGAGCAGTACTTC.

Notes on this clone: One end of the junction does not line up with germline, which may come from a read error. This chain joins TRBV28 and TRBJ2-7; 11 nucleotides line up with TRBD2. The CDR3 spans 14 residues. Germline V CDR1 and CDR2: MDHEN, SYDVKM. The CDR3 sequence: CASSNPGLADPSHF. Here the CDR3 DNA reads TGTGCCAGCAGTAACCCGGGACTAGCGGATCCCTCACACTTC. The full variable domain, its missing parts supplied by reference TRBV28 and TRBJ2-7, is DVKVTQSSRYLVKRTGEKVFLECVQDMDHENMFWYRQDPGLGLRLIYFSYDVKMKEKGDIPEGYSVSREKKERFSLILESASTNQTSMYLCASSNPGLADPSHFGPGTRLTVT.

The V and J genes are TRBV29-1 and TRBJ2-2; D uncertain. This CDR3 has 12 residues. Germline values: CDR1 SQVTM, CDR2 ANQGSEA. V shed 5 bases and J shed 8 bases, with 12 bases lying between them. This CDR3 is CSVLIGAGELFF. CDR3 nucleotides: TGCAGCGTTCTCATAGGAGCGGGGGAGCTGTTTTTT.

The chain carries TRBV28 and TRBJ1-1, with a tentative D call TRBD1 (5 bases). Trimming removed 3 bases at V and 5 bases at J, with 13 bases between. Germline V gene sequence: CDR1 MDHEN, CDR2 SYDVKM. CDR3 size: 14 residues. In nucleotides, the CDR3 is TGTGCCAGCAGTTTCACAGGCATGGAAACTGAAGCTTTCTTT. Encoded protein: CASSFTGMETEAFF.

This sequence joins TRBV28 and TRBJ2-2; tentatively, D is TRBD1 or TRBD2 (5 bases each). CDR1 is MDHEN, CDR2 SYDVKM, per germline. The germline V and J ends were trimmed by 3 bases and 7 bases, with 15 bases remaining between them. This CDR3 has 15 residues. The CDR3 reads CASSFEGWGIGELFF. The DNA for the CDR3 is TGTGCCAGCAGTTTTGAGGGGTGGGGAATCGGGGAGCTGTTTTTT.

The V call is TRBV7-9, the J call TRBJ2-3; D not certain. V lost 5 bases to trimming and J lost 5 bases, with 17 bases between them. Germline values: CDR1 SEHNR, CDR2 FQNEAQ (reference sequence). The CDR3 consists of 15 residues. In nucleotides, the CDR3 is TGTGCCAGCAGCCTTGGCCGGTTCGGTGAAGATACGCAGTATTTT. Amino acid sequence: CASSLGRFGEDTQYF. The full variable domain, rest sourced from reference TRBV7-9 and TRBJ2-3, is DTGVSQNPRHKITKRGQNVTFRCDPISEHNRLYWYRQTLGQGPEFLTYFQNEAQLEKSRLLSDRFSAERPKGSFSTLEIQRTEQGDSAMYLCASSLGRFGEDTQYFGPGTRLTVL.

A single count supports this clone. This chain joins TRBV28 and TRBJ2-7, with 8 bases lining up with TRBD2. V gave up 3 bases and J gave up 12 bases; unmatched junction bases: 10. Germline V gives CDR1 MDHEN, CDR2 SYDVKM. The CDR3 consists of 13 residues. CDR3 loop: CASSLGLGTLWYF. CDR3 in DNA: TGTGCCAGCAGTTTGGGACTAGGGACCTTGTGGTACTTC.

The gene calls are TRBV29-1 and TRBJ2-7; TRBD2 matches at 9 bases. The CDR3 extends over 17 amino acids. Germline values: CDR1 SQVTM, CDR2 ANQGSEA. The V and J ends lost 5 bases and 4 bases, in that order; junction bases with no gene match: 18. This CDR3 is CSVLEASGTLYLYEQYF. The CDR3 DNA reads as TGCAGCGTTCTCGAGGCTAGCGGGACCCTTTACCTTTACGAGCAGTACTTC.

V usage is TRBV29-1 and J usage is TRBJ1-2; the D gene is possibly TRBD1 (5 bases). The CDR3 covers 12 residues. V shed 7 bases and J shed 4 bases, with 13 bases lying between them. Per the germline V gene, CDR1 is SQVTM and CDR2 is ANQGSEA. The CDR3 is CSGGSDSYGYTF. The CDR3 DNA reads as TGCAGCGGGGGTTCTGACAGCTATGGCTACACCTTC.

This CDR3 is CASGDSIYEQYF. The DNA for the CDR3 is TGTGCCAGCGGGGACAGTATCTACGAGCAGTACTTC. The chain recombines TRBV27 with TRBJ2-7, with TRBD1 matching 7 bases. Germline-derived CDR1 and CDR2 are MNHEY and SMNVEV (reference sequence). CDR3 size: 12 residues. Unmatched junction bases numbered 4, after V lost 8 bases and J lost 3 bases.

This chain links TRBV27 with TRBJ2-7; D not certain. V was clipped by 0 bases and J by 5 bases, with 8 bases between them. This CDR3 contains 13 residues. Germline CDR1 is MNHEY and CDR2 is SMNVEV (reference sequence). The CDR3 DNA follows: TGTGCCAGCAGTTTATCGAACCAGAACGAGCAGTACTTC. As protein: CASSLSNQNEQYF.

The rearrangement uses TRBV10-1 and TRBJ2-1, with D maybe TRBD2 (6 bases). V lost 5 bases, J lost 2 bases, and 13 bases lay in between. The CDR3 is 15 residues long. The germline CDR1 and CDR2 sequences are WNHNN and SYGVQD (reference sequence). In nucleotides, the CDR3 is TGCGCCAGCAGTAGCCGGGAGACGCCCTACAATGAGCAGTTCTTC. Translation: CASSSRETPYNEQFF.

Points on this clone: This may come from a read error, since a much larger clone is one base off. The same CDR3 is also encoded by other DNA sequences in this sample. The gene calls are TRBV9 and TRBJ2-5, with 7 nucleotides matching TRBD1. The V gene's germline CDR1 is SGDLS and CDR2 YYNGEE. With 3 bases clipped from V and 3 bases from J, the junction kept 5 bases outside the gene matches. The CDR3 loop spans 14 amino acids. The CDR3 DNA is TGTGCCAGCAGCGCGTCCGGGACAGAAGAGACCCAGTACTTC. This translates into CASSASGTEETQYF.

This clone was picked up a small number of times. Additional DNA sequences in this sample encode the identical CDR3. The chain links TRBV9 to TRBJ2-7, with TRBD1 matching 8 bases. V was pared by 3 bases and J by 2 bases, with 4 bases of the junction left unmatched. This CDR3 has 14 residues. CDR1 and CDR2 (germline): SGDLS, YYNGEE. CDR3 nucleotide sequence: TGTGCCAGCAGCGCCGGGACAGGACCCTACGAGCAGTACTTC. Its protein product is CASSAGTGPYEQYF.

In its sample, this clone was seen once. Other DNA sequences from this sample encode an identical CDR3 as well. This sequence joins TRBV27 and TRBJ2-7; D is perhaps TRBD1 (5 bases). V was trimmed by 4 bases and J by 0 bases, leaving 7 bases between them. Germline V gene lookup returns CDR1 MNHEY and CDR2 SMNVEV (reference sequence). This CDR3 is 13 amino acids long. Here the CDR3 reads CASSSGYSYEQYF. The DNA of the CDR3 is TGTGCCAGCAGTTCAGGGTACTCCTACGAGCAGTACTTC.

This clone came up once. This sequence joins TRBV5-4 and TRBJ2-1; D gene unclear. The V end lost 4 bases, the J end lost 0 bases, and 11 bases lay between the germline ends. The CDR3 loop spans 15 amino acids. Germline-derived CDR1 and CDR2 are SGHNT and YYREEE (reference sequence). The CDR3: CASSPILDSYNEQFF. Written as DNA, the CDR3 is TGTGCCAGCAGCCCGATACTTGACTCCTACAATGAGCAGTTCTTC.

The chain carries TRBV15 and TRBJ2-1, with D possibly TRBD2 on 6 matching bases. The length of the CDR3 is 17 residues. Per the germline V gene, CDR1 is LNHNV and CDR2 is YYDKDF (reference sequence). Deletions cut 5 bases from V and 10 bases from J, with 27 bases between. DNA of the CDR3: TGTGCCACCAGCGACCGGGAGAGACTCATGACGGGAATGGAGCAGTTCTTC. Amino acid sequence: CATSDRERLMTGMEQFF.

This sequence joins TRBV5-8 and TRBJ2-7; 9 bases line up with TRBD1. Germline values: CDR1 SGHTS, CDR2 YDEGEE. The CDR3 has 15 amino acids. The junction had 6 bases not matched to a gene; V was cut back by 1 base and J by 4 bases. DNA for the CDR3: TGTGCCAGCAGCTTGAGGGACAGGGCGAGGTACGAGCAGTACTTC. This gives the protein CASSLRDRARYEQYF.